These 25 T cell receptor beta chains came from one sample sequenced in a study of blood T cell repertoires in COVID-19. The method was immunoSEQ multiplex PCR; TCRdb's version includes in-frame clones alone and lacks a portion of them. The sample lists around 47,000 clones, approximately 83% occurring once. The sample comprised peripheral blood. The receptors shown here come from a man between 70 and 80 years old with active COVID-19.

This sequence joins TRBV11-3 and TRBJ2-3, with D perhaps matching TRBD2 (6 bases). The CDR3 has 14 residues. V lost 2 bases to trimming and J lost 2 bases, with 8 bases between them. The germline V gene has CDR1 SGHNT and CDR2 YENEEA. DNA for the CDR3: TGTGCCAGCAGCTTAACGGGGGACACAGATACGCAGTATTTT. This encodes CASSLTGDTDTQYF.

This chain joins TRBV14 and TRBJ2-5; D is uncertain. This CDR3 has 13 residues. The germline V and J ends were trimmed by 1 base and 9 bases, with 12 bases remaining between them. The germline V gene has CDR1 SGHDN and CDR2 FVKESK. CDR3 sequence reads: CASSQASARAQYF. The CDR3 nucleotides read TGTGCCAGCAGCCAAGCGTCAGCCCGGGCCCAGTACTTC. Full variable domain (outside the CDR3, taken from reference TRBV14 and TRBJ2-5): EAGVTQFPSHSVIEKGQTVTLRCDPISGHDNLYWYRRVMGKEIKFLLHFVKESKQDESGMPNNRFLAERTGGTYSTLKVQPAELEDSGVYFCASSQASARAQYFGPGTRLLVL.

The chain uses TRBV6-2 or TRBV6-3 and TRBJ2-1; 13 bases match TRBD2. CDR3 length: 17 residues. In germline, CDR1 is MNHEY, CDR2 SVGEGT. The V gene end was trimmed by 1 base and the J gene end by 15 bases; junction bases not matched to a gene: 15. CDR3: CASSYLTSGGQVSVPFF. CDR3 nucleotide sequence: TGTGCCAGCAGTTACTTGACTAGCGGGGGGCAGGTCTCGGTTCCGTTCTTC.

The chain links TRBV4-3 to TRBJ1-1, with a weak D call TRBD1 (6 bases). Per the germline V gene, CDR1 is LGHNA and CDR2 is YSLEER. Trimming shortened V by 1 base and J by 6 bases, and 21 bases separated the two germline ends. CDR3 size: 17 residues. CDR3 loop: CASSQAGGGLVVPEAFF. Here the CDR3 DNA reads TGCGCCAGCAGCCAAGCCGGCGGGGGGCTGGTTGTGCCTGAAGCTTTCTTT.

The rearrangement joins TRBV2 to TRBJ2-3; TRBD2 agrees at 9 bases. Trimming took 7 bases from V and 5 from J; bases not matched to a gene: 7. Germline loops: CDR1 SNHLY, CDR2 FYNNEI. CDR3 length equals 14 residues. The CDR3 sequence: CASKGAGGRDTQYF. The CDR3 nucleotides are TGTGCCAGCAAGGGAGCGGGGGGAAGAGATACGCAGTATTTT.

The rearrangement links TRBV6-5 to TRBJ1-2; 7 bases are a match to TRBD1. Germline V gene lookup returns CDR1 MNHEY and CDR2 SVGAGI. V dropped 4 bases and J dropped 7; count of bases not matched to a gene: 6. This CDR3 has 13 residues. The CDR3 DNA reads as TGTGCCAGCAGTTCCGCGAACAGGGGTGGCTACACCTTC. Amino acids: CASSSANRGGYTF.

The CDR3 DNA reads TGTGCCAGCAGTTTACAGGCCTACGAGCAGTACTTC. Translating gives CASSLQAYEQYF. This chain links TRBV28 with TRBJ2-7; D not certain. The ends were cut back, 2 bases at V and 2 bases at J, with 4 bases in the middle. Germline V CDR1 and CDR2: MDHEN, SYDVKM. This CDR3 has 12 amino acids.

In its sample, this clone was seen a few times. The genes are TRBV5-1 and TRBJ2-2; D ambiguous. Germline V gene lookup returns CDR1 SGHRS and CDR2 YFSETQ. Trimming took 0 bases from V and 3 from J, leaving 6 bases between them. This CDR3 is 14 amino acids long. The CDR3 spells CASSLADYTGELFF. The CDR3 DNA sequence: TGCGCCAGCAGCTTGGCCGACTACACCGGGGAGCTGTTTTTT.

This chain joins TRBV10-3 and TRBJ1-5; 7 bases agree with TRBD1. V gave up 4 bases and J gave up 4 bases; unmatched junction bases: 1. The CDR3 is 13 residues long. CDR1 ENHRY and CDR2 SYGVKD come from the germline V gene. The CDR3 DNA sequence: TGTGCCATCAGTGTACAGGGGAATCAGCCCCAGCATTTT. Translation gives CAISVQGNQPQHF.

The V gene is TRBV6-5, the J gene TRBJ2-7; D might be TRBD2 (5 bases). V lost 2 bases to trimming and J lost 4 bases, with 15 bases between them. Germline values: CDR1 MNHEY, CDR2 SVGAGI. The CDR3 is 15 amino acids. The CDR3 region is CASSYAGGHSYEQYF. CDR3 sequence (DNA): TGTGCCAGCAGTTACGCTGGAGGCCATTCATACGAGCAGTACTTC.

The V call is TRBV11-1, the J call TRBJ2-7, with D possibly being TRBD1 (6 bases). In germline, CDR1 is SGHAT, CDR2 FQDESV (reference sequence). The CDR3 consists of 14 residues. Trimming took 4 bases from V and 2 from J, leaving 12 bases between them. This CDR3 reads CASSSSWTAYEQYF. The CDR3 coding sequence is TGTGCCAGCAGCTCAAGCTGGACAGCCTACGAGCAGTACTTC.

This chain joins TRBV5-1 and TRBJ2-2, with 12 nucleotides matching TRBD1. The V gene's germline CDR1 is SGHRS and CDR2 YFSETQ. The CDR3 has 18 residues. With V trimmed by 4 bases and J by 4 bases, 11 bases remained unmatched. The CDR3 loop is CASSPGGQGAFGTGELFF. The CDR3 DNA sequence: TGCGCCAGCAGCCCGGGGGGACAGGGGGCGTTTGGCACCGGGGAGCTGTTTTTT.

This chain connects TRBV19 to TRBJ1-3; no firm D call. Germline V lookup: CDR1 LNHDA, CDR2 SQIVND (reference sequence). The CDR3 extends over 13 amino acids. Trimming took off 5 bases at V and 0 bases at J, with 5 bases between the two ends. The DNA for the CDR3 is TGTGCCAGTAGTTCGGGCTCTGGAAACACCATATATTTT. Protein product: CASSSGSGNTIYF. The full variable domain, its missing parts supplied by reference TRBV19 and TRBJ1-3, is DGGITQSPKYLFRKEGQNVTLSCEQNLNHDAMYWYRQDPGQGLRLIYYSQIVNDFQKGDIAEGYSVSREKKESFPLTVTSAQKNPTAFYLCASSSGSGNTIYFGEGSWLTVV.

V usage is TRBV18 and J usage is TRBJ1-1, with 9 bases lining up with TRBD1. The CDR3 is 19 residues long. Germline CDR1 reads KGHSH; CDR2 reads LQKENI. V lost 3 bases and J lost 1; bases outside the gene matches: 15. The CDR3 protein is CASSPLRYPGQGPNTEAFF. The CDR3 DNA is TGTGCCAGCTCACCTCTCCGCTACCCGGGACAGGGCCCGAACACTGAAGCTTTCTTT.

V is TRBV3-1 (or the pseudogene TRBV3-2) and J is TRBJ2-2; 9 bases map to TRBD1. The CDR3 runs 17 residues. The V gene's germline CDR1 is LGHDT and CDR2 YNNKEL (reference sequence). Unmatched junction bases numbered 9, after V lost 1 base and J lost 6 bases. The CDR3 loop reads CASSQGGVTGGSGELFF. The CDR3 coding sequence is TGTGCCAGCAGCCAAGGGGGAGTGACAGGGGGTTCCGGGGAGCTGTTTTTT.

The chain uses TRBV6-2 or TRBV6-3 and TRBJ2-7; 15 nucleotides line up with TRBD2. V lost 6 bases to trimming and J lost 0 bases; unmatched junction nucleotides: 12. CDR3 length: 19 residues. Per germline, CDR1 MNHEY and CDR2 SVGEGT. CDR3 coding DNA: TGTGCCAGCAGCCTTCCTGGACTAGCGGGGGGGACAAGCTCCTACGAGCAGTACTTC. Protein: CASSLPGLAGGTSSYEQYF.

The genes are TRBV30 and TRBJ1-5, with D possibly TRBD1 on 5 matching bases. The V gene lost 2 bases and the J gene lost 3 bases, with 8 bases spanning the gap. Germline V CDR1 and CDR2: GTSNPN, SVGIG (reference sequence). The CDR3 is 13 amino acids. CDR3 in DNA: TGTGCCTGGAGTCGGGGGACCAATCAGCCCCAGCATTTT. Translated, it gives CAWSRGTNQPQHF.

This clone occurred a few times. The CDR3 DNA follows: TGTGCCAGCACCCTCAGCAATCAGCCCCAGCATTTT. Amino acids: CASTLSNQPQHF. The genes are TRBV12-3 or TRBV12-4 and TRBJ1-5; D gene unclear. The length of the CDR3 is 12 residues. Deletions cut 7 bases from V and 1 base from J, with 5 bases between.

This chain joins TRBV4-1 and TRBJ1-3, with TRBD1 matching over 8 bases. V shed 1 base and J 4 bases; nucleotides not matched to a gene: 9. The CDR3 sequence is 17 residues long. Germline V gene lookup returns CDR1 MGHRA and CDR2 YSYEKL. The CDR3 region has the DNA TGCGCCAGCAGCCAAGGCCTTGCCAGGGGGCTCGGAAACACCATATATTTT. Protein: CASSQGLARGLGNTIYF.

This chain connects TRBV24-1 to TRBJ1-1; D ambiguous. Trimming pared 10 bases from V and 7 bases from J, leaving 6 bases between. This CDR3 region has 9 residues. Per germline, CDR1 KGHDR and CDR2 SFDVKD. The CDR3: CATSGEAFF. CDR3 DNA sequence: TGTGCCACGTCCGGTGAAGCTTTCTTT.

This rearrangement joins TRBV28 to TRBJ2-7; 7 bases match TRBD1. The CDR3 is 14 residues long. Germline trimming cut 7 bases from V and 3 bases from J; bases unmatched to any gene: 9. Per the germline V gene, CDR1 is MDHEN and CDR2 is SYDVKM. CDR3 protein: CASTQGGSSYEQYF. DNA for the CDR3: TGTGCCAGCACCCAAGGGGGCAGTAGCTACGAGCAGTACTTC. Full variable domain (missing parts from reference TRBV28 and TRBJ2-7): DVKVTQSSRYLVKRTGEKVFLECVQDMDHENMFWYRQDPGLGLRLIYFSYDVKMKEKGDIPEGYSVSREKKERFSLILESASTNQTSMYLCASTQGGSSYEQYFGPGTRLTVT.

The CDR3 is CAISEFQAEGAFF. CDR3 DNA: TGTGCCATCAGTGAGTTCCAGGCCGAGGGAGCTTTCTTT. V is TRBV10-3 and J is TRBJ1-1; no definite D call. The CDR3 runs to 13 residues. CDR1 and CDR2 (germline): ENHRY, SYGVKD. With 1 base removed from V and 10 bases from J, the gap between germline ends came to 13 bases.

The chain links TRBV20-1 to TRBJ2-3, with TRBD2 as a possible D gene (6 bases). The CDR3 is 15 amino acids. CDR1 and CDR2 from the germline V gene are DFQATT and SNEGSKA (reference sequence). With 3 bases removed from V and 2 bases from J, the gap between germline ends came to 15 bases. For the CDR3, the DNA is TGCAGTGCTAGTACTAGCAGCCGCCTCACAGATACGCAGTATTTT. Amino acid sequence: CSASTSSRLTDTQYF.

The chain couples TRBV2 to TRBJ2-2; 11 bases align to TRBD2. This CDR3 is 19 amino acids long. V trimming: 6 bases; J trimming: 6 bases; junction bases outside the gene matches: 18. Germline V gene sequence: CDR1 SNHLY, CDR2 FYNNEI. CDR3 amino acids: CASSNPGTARTSGPGELFF. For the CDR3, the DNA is TGTGCCAGCAGCAATCCCGGGACAGCCCGGACTAGCGGGCCCGGGGAGCTGTTTTTT.

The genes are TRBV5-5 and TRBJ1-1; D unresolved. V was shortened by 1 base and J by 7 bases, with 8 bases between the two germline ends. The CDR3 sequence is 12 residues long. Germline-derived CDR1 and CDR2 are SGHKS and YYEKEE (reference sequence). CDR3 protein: CASSLREDEAFF. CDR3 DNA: TGTGCCAGCAGCTTGAGGGAGGATGAAGCTTTCTTT.